Presented here are 9 T cell receptor beta chains from one specimen sequenced in a study of human T cells and chemical hapten exposure. Described time point: patch test 2, 6 weeks after DPC sensitization. The sample's treatment: therapeutic diphenylcyclopropenone sensitization with weekly scalp DPC. TCRdb ran MiXCR on the RACE reads and lists one entry per CDR3 protein. The data contain roughly 94,000 distinct CDR3 sequences, roughly a tenth of them singletons. The sample consisted of whole blood, taken in connection with sensitization to the hapten diphenylcyclopropenone (DPC). These TCRs come from a woman aged 40 to 50 with alopecia areata. Some clones in this sample may be carry-over from other donors' samples.

This clonotype was counted a single time. The V gene is TRBV29-1, the J gene TRBJ1-2; a weak D match, TRBD1 (6 bases). The germline V and J ends were trimmed by 7 bases and 2 bases, with 8 bases remaining between them. This CDR3 region has 11 residues. Germline assignment: CDR1 SQVTM and CDR2 ANQGSEA. Here the CDR3 DNA reads TGCAGCGGGCAGGGGAACTATGGCTACACCTTC. Residues: CSGQGNYGYTF.

This clonotype appeared many times. This chain links TRBV5-5 with TRBJ2-1; D is possibly TRBD1 (6 bases). V lost 2 bases and J lost 9, with 18 bases in between. The length of the CDR3 is 15 residues. Germline V gene sequence: CDR1 SGHKS, CDR2 YYEKEE (reference sequence). The chain's CDR3 is CASSLGSGVNGEQFF. In DNA form, the CDR3 reads TGTGCCAGCAGCTTAGGTTCAGGGGTAAATGGTGAGCAGTTCTTC.

This clonotype was counted at least ten times. This chain joins TRBV27 and TRBJ2-7; weak D call: TRBD2 (6 bases). This CDR3 region has 15 residues. Germline lookup yields CDR1 MNHEY and CDR2 SMNVEV (reference sequence). V lost 6 bases and J lost 0, with 15 bases in between. The CDR3 coding sequence is TGTGCCAGCAGGCTGACTAGGGATAGCTCCTACGAGCAGTACTTC. Amino acid sequence: CASRLTRDSSYEQYF.

The V call is TRBV28, the J call TRBJ2-1; D is unresolved. The CDR3 covers 14 residues. The V end lost 5 bases, the J end lost 5 bases, and 13 bases lay between the germline ends. Germline CDR1 MDHEN, CDR2 SYDVKM. The CDR3 coding sequence is TGTGCCAGCAGTCACTTCGCCGATGACAATGAGCAGTTCTTC. Its translation: CASSHFADDNEQFF.

The rearrangement links TRBV5-1 to TRBJ2-3; 8 nucleotides line up with TRBD2. In germline, CDR1 is SGHRS, CDR2 YFSETQ. Trimming at V came to 6 bases and at J to 5 bases, leaving 11 bases not matched to a gene. The CDR3 covers 15 residues. As DNA, the CDR3 is TGCGCCAGCACCAACGGCGGGAGGCCGGGAGATACGCAGTATTTT. Its protein product is CASTNGGRPGDTQYF.

The chain is built from TRBV4-2 and TRBJ2-2, with 9 positions matching TRBD2. The CDR3 covers 18 residues. Germline trimming cut 0 bases from V and 0 bases from J; bases unmatched to any gene: 5. Germline CDR1 LGHNA, CDR2 YNFKEQ. The CDR3 loop is CASSQDPAGGANTGELFF. The CDR3 DNA reads TGTGCCAGCAGCCAAGATCCAGCGGGAGGCGCGAACACCGGGGAGCTGTTTTTT.

The count of this clonotype is one. The rearrangement uses TRBV6-6 and TRBJ1-4; D not resolved. V was trimmed by 4 bases and J by 10 bases, leaving 16 bases between them. The germline V gene encodes CDR1 MNHNY and CDR2 SVGAGI (reference sequence). The CDR3 extends over 14 amino acids. The CDR3 region has the DNA TGTGCCAGCAGTTCTGGACCGTCTTCAGGAAAACTGTTTTTT. It encodes CASSSGPSSGKLFF.

This clonotype was seen more than once but under ten times. The chain links TRBV24-1 to TRBJ2-2; TRBD1 aligns across 7 bases. The CDR3 loop spans 15 amino acids. Unmatched junction bases numbered 9, after V lost 7 bases and J lost 5 bases. Germline V gives CDR1 KGHDR, CDR2 SFDVKD. As DNA, the CDR3 is TGTGCCACCAGGAGCACAGGGGATGGGACCGGGGAGCTGTTTTTT. It is translated as CATRSTGDGTGELFF.

This clonotype appeared a few times. The J gene is TRBJ1-1, the V gene TRBV9, with 8 bases aligning to TRBD1. Trimming took 0 bases from V and 5 from J; bases not matched to a gene: 6. Germline V gene lookup returns CDR1 SGDLS and CDR2 YYNGEE. This CDR3 comprises 15 residues. For the CDR3, the DNA is TGTGCCAGCAGCGTAGAGGACAGGGTAGGTACTGAAGCTTTCTTT. As protein: CASSVEDRVGTEAFF. The full variable domain, in which reference TRBV9 and TRBJ1-1 provide the parts outside the CDR3, is DSGVTQTPKHLITATGQRVTLRCSPRSGDLSVYWYQQSLDQGLQFLIQYYNGEERAKGNILERFSAQQFPDLHSELNLSSLELGDSALYFCASSVEDRVGTEAFFGQGTRLTVV.